This entry lists 6 T cell receptor beta chains sequenced from one sample in a study of response to subunit inactivated influenza vaccine. One entry per CDR3 protein, called by TCRdb with MiXCR from the RT-PCR reads. The table has roughly 790,000 distinct CDR3 sequences, less than 25% seen once. Material: PBMCs from blood, obtained 4 to 6 days after vaccination. Receptors were obtained from a man aged 45-65 years who received an inactivated influenza vaccine.

This chain connects TRBV11-1 to TRBJ2-1; the D call may be TRBD1 or TRBD2 (5 bases each). The CDR3 totals 18 residues. V dropped 5 bases and J dropped 0 bases, with 20 bases sitting between them. Germline lookup yields CDR1 SGHAT and CDR2 FQDESV (reference sequence). CDR3 sequence (DNA): TGTGCCAGCAGCCCAAGGCGGGCAGGGCCTAGCTCCTACAATGAGCAGTTCTTC. It is translated as CASSPRRAGPSSYNEQFF.

Here the CDR3 reads CASSVGRVYNEQFF. The CDR3 nucleotides are TGTGCCAGCAGCGTCGGCAGGGTTTACAATGAGCAGTTCTTC. J is TRBJ2-1 and V is TRBV9, with TRBD1 as a possible D gene (5 bases). Per germline, CDR1 SGDLS and CDR2 YYNGEE. Trimming pared 2 bases from V and 4 bases from J, leaving 10 bases between. The CDR3 runs 14 residues.

The chain couples TRBV28 to TRBJ2-1; TRBD2 aligns across 9 bases. V was clipped by 4 bases and J by 8 bases; unmatched bases: 9. In germline, CDR1 is MDHEN, CDR2 SYDVKM. The CDR3 sequence is 15 residues long. Written as DNA, the CDR3 is TGTGCCAGCAGTTACCCGCGGGGGGGCGAGGATGAGCAGTTCTTC. Encoded protein: CASSYPRGGEDEQFF.

This clonotype showed up just a few times. This sequence joins TRBV28 and TRBJ2-3; perhaps TRBD2 as D (6 bases). V gave up 6 bases and J gave up 6 bases, with 22 bases separating them. CDR3 length: 16 residues. The germline V gene encodes CDR1 MDHEN and CDR2 SYDVKM. The CDR3 DNA sequence: TGTGCCAGCAGGCGAAAACTAGGAGAGGGACTGGATACGCAGTATTTT. This encodes CASRRKLGEGLDTQYF.

The sample holds a few counts of this clonotype. The rearrangement joins TRBV12-3 or TRBV12-4 to TRBJ2-6; a possible D gene is TRBD1 (5 bases). The length of the CDR3 is 17 residues. Deletions cut 0 bases from V and 2 bases from J, with 11 bases between. The CDR3 sequence is CASSLALRVTGANVLTF. CDR3 nucleotide sequence: TGTGCCAGCAGTTTAGCGCTCAGGGTGACTGGGGCCAACGTCCTGACTTTC.

In its sample, this clonotype was seen a few times. The chain uses TRBV7-2 and TRBJ1-1; no clear D gene. The V gene's germline CDR1 is SGHTA and CDR2 FQGNSA. The CDR3 has 14 amino acids. Deletions cut 1 base from V and 1 base from J, with 7 bases between. Here the CDR3 reads CASSLGYRNTEAFF. The CDR3 coding sequence is TGTGCCAGCAGCTTAGGGTACCGGAACACTGAAGCTTTCTTT.